This TCR beta chain was sequenced for a study of blood T cell repertoires in COVID-19. Participants, 18 to 89 years old, spanned around 25 US areas. Participant-given clinical history determined each cohort assignment. V lost 5 bases to trimming and J lost 7 bases; unmatched junction nucleotides: 6. CDR3 length: 13 amino acids. CDR1 and CDR2 from the germline V gene are ENHRY and SYGVKD. In the original analysis: Estimation of nucleated cell counts relied on the amplification of reference gene primers. Libraries were prepared by immunoSEQ multiplex PCR; TCRdb keeps only in-frame clonotypes and omits some of them. V, J and clone size are those of that table, while D and trimming were read from the DNA. The repertoire holds 150,000 to 200,000 clones, with about 80% as singletons.

The gene calls are TRBV10-3 and TRBJ1-2; 8 bases are shared with TRBD1. Sample: PBMCs or T cells enriched from blood (not recorded which). This clonotype originated in a man over 45 who had recovered from COVID-19. The CDR3 is CAISSAGGGGYTF. CDR3 DNA sequence: TGTGCCATCAGTAGCGCAGGGGGCGGTGGCTACACCTTC.